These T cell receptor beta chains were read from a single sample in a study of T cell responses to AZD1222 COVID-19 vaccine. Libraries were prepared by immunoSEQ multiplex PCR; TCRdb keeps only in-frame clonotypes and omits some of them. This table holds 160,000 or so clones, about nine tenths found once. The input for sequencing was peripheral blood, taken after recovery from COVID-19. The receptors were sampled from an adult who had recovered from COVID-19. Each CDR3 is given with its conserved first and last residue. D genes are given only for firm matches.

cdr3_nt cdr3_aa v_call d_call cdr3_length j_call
TGTGCCATCAGTCCACTCCGGGACAGTAACTACAATGAGCAGTTCTTC CAISPLRDSNYNEQFF TRBV10-3 TRBD1 16 TRBJ2-1
TGTGCCAGCGTCTACCGTCAAGTAGGTCAGCCCCAGCATTTT CASVYRQVGQPQHF TRBV28 . 14 TRBJ1-5
TGCAGCGTTGAAGTCGGAGGCTATGGCTACACCTTC CSVEVGGYGYTF TRBV29-1 . 12 TRBJ1-2
TGTGCCAGCAGCTTAGTTCTAGTGTCGGATACGCAGTATTTT CASSLVLVSDTQYF TRBV7-2 . 14 TRBJ2-3
TGTGCCAGCAGCTTAATGGCGCACATCCCGATCGCGAACACCGGGGAGCTGTTTTTT CASSLMAHIPIANTGELFF TRBV7-3 . 19 TRBJ2-2
TGTGCCAGCAGCCGCACCTACGAGCAGTACTTC CASSRTYEQYF TRBV12-3/TRBV12-4 . 11 TRBJ2-7
TGCGCCAGCAGCCGGGACATAACCTACGAGCAGTACTTC CASSRDITYEQYF TRBV23-1 . 13 TRBJ2-7
TGTGCCAGCAGTTTAAGGCCGAGACAGCATAATTCACCCCTCCACTTT CASSLRPRQHNSPLHF TRBV27 . 16 TRBJ1-6
TGTGCCAGCAGCTATGGGAAGGCTGCAACTAATGAAAAACTGTTTTTT CASSYGKAATNEKLFF TRBV7-9 . 16 TRBJ1-4
TGTGCCAGCTCACCACTCCGGGGTCCTTCCTCCTACGAGCAGTACTTC CASSPLRGPSSYEQYF TRBV18 . 16 TRBJ2-7
TGTGCCAGCAGTTACGACAGGGGGGACACTGAAGCTTTCTTT CASSYDRGDTEAFF TRBV6-5 TRBD1 14 TRBJ1-1
TGTGCCAGCATGTCCCTCCAGAACACTGAAGCTTTCTTT CASMSLQNTEAFF TRBV7-3 . 13 TRBJ1-1
TGTGCCAGTAGTAACCGGGACTACCGCTACAATGAGCAGTTCTTC CASSNRDYRYNEQFF TRBV19 TRBD2 15 TRBJ2-1
TGTGCCAGCGGCCCACGGCGGTCGAGCAATCAGCCCCAGCATTTT CASGPRRSSNQPQHF TRBV2 . 15 TRBJ1-5
TGTGCCACCAGCAGAGTTGGGGACACCCTTCGTGGCTACACCTTC CATSRVGDTLRGYTF TRBV15 . 15 TRBJ1-2
TGCGCCAGCAGCTCGCGACTAGCGGGGGAGCCGGATACGCAGTATTTT CASSSRLAGEPDTQYF TRBV5-1 TRBD2 16 TRBJ2-3
TGTGCCAGCAGGGCTGGGGCCAACGTCCTGACTTTC CASRAGANVLTF TRBV27 . 12 TRBJ2-6
TGCGCCAGCAGCTTCGGACAGGGGAGGGCAGATACGCAGTATTTT CASSFGQGRADTQYF TRBV5-1 TRBD1 15 TRBJ2-3
TGTGCCAGCAGTGGCAACCGGGACACGGCGGACTACGAGCAGTACTTC CASSGNRDTADYEQYF TRBV6-1 . 16 TRBJ2-7
TGTGCCAGTAGTACCTTCCCAGGATCTGAAGCTTTCTTT CASSTFPGSEAFF TRBV19 . 13 TRBJ1-1